This TCR beta chain originates from a study of PD-1 blockade in classical Hodgkin lymphoma. Time point of the sample: cycle 4 day 1 (C4D1), after 5 to 7 weeks of nivolumab. Each and every patient relapsed after autologous stem cell transplantation, and patients got differing brentuximab vedotin exposure. Magnetic negative selection of thawed PBMCs yielded the CD8+ T cells. Repertoires were generated with immunoSEQ multiplex PCR, while TCRdb's copy carries only in-frame clones and drops some. The repertoire includes 6,000 to 6,500 clones, around 73% of them detected once, and 13% sits in the top ten. V shed 2 bases and J 4 bases; nucleotides not matched to a gene: 4. Germline V gene data show CDR1 as LGHNA and CDR2 as YSLEER. The CDR3 has 16 residues.

V and J are TRBV4-3 and TRBJ2-1; 11 bases line up with TRBD2. The specimen was CD8+ T cells from blood, collected before the fourth cycle of nivolumab. The TCR comes from a human donor with classical Hodgkin lymphoma. The CDR3 region has the DNA TGCGCCAGCAGCCAATTTACTAGCGGGGGTTACAATGAGCAGTTCTTC. Amino acids: CASSQFTSGGYNEQFF.